The 16 T cell receptor beta chains below all came from one sample that was sequenced in a study of T cells after yellow fever vaccination. TCRdb used MiXCR to reprocess the 5' RACE reads, holding one entry per CDR3 protein. The profile covers under 150,000 distinct CDR3 sequences, with 13% to 15% appearing a single time and roughly 45% taken by the ten largest. Sequenced material: CD8+ T cells sorted from PBMCs, taken 5 days after the yellow fever booster vaccination. The receptors come from a man younger than 35 who received the YFV17D yellow fever vaccine.

This clonotype has more than one count but fewer than ten. J is TRBJ2-7 and V is TRBV5-5; D possibly corresponds to TRBD1 (7 bases). The V gene's germline CDR1 is SGHKS and CDR2 YYEKEE (reference sequence). The CDR3 loop spans 15 amino acids. The V end was cut by 0 bases, the J end by 6 bases, with 16 bases between. This CDR3 reads CASSLAWSGGLEQYV. For the CDR3, the DNA is TGTGCCAGCAGCTTGGCGTGGTCAGGGGGGCTCGAGCAGTACGTC.

This clonotype was seen more than once but under ten times. This chain connects TRBV5-5 to TRBJ1-5, with 11 bases fitting TRBD1. The CDR3 is made up of 15 amino acids. CDR1 is SGHKS and CDR2 is YYEKEE in the germline V gene (reference sequence). After removal of 4 bases from V and 6 bases from J, the junction contained 6 bases not matched to a gene. The CDR3 DNA reads TGTGCCAGCAGCACTTTTGGGACAGGGGGTCAGCCCCAGCATTTT. It translates to CASSTFGTGGQPQHF.

In its sample, this clonotype was seen a few times. V gene TRBV5-4 combines with J gene TRBJ2-3, with D unresolved. This CDR3 contains 14 residues. Germline-derived CDR1 and CDR2 are SGHNT and YYREEE (reference sequence). Trimming left V 1 base short and J 2 bases short, with 8 bases between. The CDR3 DNA follows: TGTGCCAGCAGCTTGCGACTCCACACAGATACGCAGTATTTT. Translated: CASSLRLHTDTQYF.

The chain links TRBV6-6 to TRBJ1-4; no definite D call. The ends were cut back, 2 bases at V and 14 bases at J, with 12 bases in the middle. CDR1 and CDR2 from the germline V gene are MNHNY and SVGAGI (reference sequence). The CDR3 totals 12 residues. The DNA of the CDR3 is TGTGCCAGCAGTTACAATGGAGTTGACCTGTTTTTT. Residues: CASSYNGVDLFF.

The chain combines TRBV5-1 with TRBJ1-5; no clear D. CDR1 SGHRS and CDR2 YFSETQ come from the germline V gene. The CDR3 totals 16 residues. Between the trimmed V and J ends, which lost 1 base and 5 bases, there was a span of 16 bases. The CDR3 nucleotides are TGCGCCAGCAGCTTGCTTTCGGTGTTTCGGGATCAGCCCCAGCATTTT. Amino acid sequence: CASSLLSVFRDQPQHF.

The rearrangement joins TRBV6-5 to TRBJ2-1, with 11 bases that match TRBD2. Trimming at V came to 6 bases and at J to 3 bases, leaving 16 bases not matched to a gene. Germline V gene data show CDR1 as MNHEY and CDR2 as SVGAGI. The CDR3 is 19 amino acids. CDR3 amino acids: CASSLGTSGLTRNYNEQFF. The DNA of the CDR3 is TGTGCCAGCAGCCTCGGGACTAGCGGTCTCACTAGGAACTACAATGAGCAGTTCTTC.

This clonotype was found a few times. The chain uses TRBV12-3 or TRBV12-4 and TRBJ2-2; D is uncertain. V gave up 6 bases and J gave up 4 bases, with 6 bases separating them. The CDR3 contains 12 residues. DNA for the CDR3: TGTGCCAGCAGCCTAGTCACCGGGGAGCTGTTTTTT. It specifies CASSLVTGELFF.

This clonotype was seen more than once but under ten times. V and J are TRBV24-1 and TRBJ2-2; a weak D match, TRBD2 (6 bases). This CDR3 spans 16 amino acids. The germline CDR1 and CDR2 sequences are KGHDR and SFDVKD. V lost 4 bases and J lost 7, with 18 bases in between. CDR3 sequence: CATSDPRRGTHGELFF. The DNA for the CDR3 is TGTGCCACCAGTGACCCTCGACGGGGGACCCACGGGGAGCTGTTTTTT.

This clonotype was found a few times. CDR3 region: CASSLDRGRQPQHF. The CDR3 DNA follows: TGTGCCAGCAGCCTTGACAGGGGGCGGCAGCCCCAGCATTTT. This rearrangement joins TRBV6-5 to TRBJ1-5, with 10 positions matching TRBD1. Germline lookup yields CDR1 MNHEY and CDR2 SVGAGI. This CDR3 contains 14 residues. J was trimmed by 7 bases and V by 6 bases; bases with no gene match: 6.

V usage is TRBV28 and J usage is TRBJ2-7, with D possibly TRBD1 on 5 matching bases. V lost 5 bases, J lost 0 bases, and 14 bases lay in between. Germline-derived CDR1 and CDR2 are MDHEN and SYDVKM. The CDR3 extends over 15 amino acids. The CDR3 loop reads CASSTVQGTSYEQYV. CDR3 nucleotide sequence: TGTGCCAGCAGTACCGTCCAGGGAACCTCCTACGAGCAGTACGTC.

This clonotype occurred a few times. The chain carries TRBV28 and TRBJ2-1; D remains ambiguous. The V gene lost 3 bases and the J gene lost 2 bases, with 14 bases spanning the gap. CDR1 and CDR2 (germline): MDHEN, SYDVKM. The CDR3 consists of 16 residues. CDR3 residues: CASSLVRIITYNEQFF. The CDR3 nucleotides are TGTGCCAGCAGTTTGGTCCGAATCATCACCTACAATGAGCAGTTCTTC.

The chain is built from TRBV5-4 and TRBJ2-4; no clear D. The CDR3 has 15 residues. V lost 0 bases to trimming and J lost 2 bases, with 9 bases between them. Germline V gene lookup returns CDR1 SGHNT and CDR2 YYREEE (reference sequence). The CDR3 spells CASSLGVGPKNIQYF. CDR3 nucleotide sequence: TGTGCCAGCAGCTTGGGGGTAGGGCCCAAAAACATTCAGTACTTC.

The chain uses TRBV4-1 and TRBJ1-5; no clear D gene. CDR1 and CDR2 (germline): MGHRA, YSYEKL. Trimming shortened V by 0 bases and J by 1 base, and 7 bases separated the two germline ends. The CDR3 runs to 15 residues. The CDR3, as DNA: TGCGCCAGCAGCCAAGACGTGGTGAGCAATCAGCCCCAGCATTTT. This gives the protein CASSQDVVSNQPQHF.

V usage is TRBV5-6 and J usage is TRBJ2-2, with D possibly TRBD2 on 6 matching bases. Trimming removed 0 bases from V and 4 bases from J, with 13 bases in between. This CDR3 is built from 16 residues. In germline, CDR1 is SGHDT, CDR2 YYEEEE. CDR3 loop: CASSLATSSVTGELFF. CDR3 nucleotides: TGTGCCAGCAGCTTGGCGACTAGTAGTGTCACCGGGGAGCTGTTTTTT.

The gene calls are TRBV7-9 and TRBJ2-1, with 7 bases that match TRBD2. Germline V gene lookup returns CDR1 SEHNR and CDR2 FQNEAQ (reference sequence). Germline trimming cut 5 bases from V and 8 bases from J; bases unmatched to any gene: 6. This CDR3 has 13 residues. This CDR3 reads CASSPGGMHEQFF. The CDR3 region has the DNA TGTGCCAGCAGCCCGGGGGGAATGCATGAGCAGTTCTTC. Using reference TRBV7-9 and TRBJ2-1 for the parts outside the CDR3, the full variable domain is DTGVSQNPRHKITKRGQNVTFRCDPISEHNRLYWYRQTLGQGPEFLTYFQNEAQLEKSRLLSDRFSAERPKGSFSTLEIQRTEQGDSAMYLCASSPGGMHEQFFGPGTRLTVL.

The V gene is TRBV6-2 or TRBV6-3, the J gene TRBJ2-3; 13 positions match TRBD2. This CDR3 region has 16 residues. Losses at the gene ends were 6 bases for V and 3 bases for J; bases not matched to a gene: 6. CDR1 is MNHEY and CDR2 is SVGEGT in the germline V gene. CDR3 sequence reads: CASRPGLAGPTDTQYF. The CDR3 DNA reads TGTGCCAGCAGACCGGGACTAGCGGGACCAACAGATACGCAGTATTTT.